This T cell receptor (beta chain) was found in a study of identical twins. V trimming: 1 base; J trimming: 3 bases; junction bases outside the gene matches: 8. Per germline, CDR1 SGDLS and CDR2 YYNGEE. This CDR3 comprises 19 residues. General study findings and limits: Fewer insertions characterized abundant cord blood beta clonotypes, whereas memory repertoires showed none.

Notes on this clonotype: The antigen is undetermined.

TCRdb re-called the 5' RACE reads with MiXCR, one entry per CDR3 protein. The profile shows about 790,000 distinct CDR3 sequences, 15% to 20% of them singletons. The same sample was also used in a study of T cells expressing NK-cell markers.

V usage is TRBV9 and J usage is TRBJ2-2; 14 bases are a match to TRBD2. Source material: PBMCs. The TCR sequence derives from a young woman in good health. The CDR3 DNA reads TGTGCCAGCAGCGTACCAGAGACTAGCGGGGGGGTCGACACCGGGGAGCTGTTTTTT. As protein: CASSVPETSGGVDTGELFF.